This paragraph covers one T cell receptor beta chain sequence. This sample was included in a study of OX40 agonist ivuxolimab in advanced cancers. Sequencing was performed with immunoSEQ multiplex PCR; in TCRdb, only in-frame clones are kept and a portion is missing. The sample lists about 15,000 clones; around nine tenths were seen once. This CDR3 is built from 14 residues. In germline, CDR1 is MGHRA, CDR2 YSYEKL. Trimming stripped 1 base from V and 1 base from J, with 7 bases between. The J gene is TRBJ2-5, the V gene TRBV4-1, with a weak D call TRBD2 (5 bases). The starting material was CD4+ or CD8+ T cells sorted from blood, obtained in a trial of the OX40 agonist ivuxolimab. This TCR derives from an adult with an advanced solid tumor such as melanoma, head and neck, liver or kidney cancer. The CDR3 sequence is CASSQGGAQETQYF. In nucleotides, the CDR3 is TGCGCCAGCAGCCAAGGGGGAGCCCAAGAGACCCAGTACTTC.